These T cell receptor beta chains were read from a single sample in a study of blood T cell repertoires in COVID-19. The table came from immunoSEQ multiplex PCR; TCRdb's copy has only in-frame clones and leaves some out. Among around 190,000 clones, 70% to 85% were seen once, and the ten largest hold approximately 13%. The specimen was peripheral blood. The origin of the receptors is a human donor in a cohort sampled during active COVID-19. Both conserved end residues are part of each CDR3. Where a row states a size, it is once, few, many or the class of an expanded clone; other rows omit it.

j_call clone_size v_call cdr3_aa
TRBJ2-7 once TRBV29-1 CSVGVTRLPYEQYF
TRBJ1-2 . TRBV18 CASSQTGGRNYGYTF
TRBJ1-2 . TRBV1 CTSSQDLGRRDRGGYTF
TRBJ2-3 . TRBV18 CASSPYGTANTDTQYF
TRBJ2-1 . TRBV30 CAWSRDSYNEQFF
TRBJ2-3 . TRBV27 CASSPAGWADFTDTQYF
TRBJ1-2 once TRBV30 CAWRTGAGYTF
TRBJ2-5 . TRBV11-2 CASSSQETQYF
TRBJ1-5 . TRBV2 CASSDSGAGNQPQHF
TRBJ1-1 . TRBV4-1 CASSQDPGLRNTEAFF
TRBJ2-7 once TRBV6-5 CASSPSGQPYEQYF
TRBJ1-2 . TRBV28 CASRVDIFNYGYTF
TRBJ2-1 . TRBV7-2 CASSLNSGTSMKQFF
TRBJ1-4 . TRBV2 CASSSGTGNEKLFF
TRBJ2-1 . TRBV5-5 CASSLDWSYSYNEQFF
TRBJ2-2 few TRBV7-9 CASSPPLAGGTGELFF
TRBJ2-7 . TRBV5-1 CASSLASTSGRYEQYF
TRBJ1-5 once TRBV4-1 CASSPDGQNQPQHF
TRBJ2-7 once TRBV4-1 CASSQDVPSGSYEQYF
TRBJ2-1 . TRBV30 CAWSGTGWNEQFF
TRBJ1-4 . TRBV2 CASSTGYEKLFF
TRBJ2-7 few TRBV7-2 CASSLYPGSSYEQYF
TRBJ2-1 . TRBV24-1 CATSDHPTRRNEQFF
TRBJ2-3 . TRBV28 CASRGEDYPRTDTQYF
TRBJ2-7 . TRBV5-1 CASSFRQGQGEQYF
TRBJ2-4 . TRBV5-4 CASSPAGGSKNIQYF